The rows below give T cell receptor beta chains drawn from one sample of a study of glioma-infiltrating T cells. TCRdb re-analysed the multiplex PCR reads in MiXCR, keeping a single row per CDR3 protein. The repertoire holds over 130,000 distinct CDR3 sequences, with 30% to 40% as singletons. The source material was glioma tissue, nonneoplastic brain tissue, or PBMCs (not recorded which). These TCRs come from a human donor with low-grade glioma or glioblastoma, undergoing nonglioma brain surgery, or in good health (not recorded which). The CDR3 runs from the conserved cysteine through the conserved F or W.

j_gene	v_gene	CDR3aa
TRBJ1-2	TRBV6-1	CASRDGQFYGYTF
TRBJ2-3	TRBV6-2/TRBV6-3	CASSYTTSGKDTQYF
TRBJ2-1	TRBV19	CASSTLDGDNEQFF
TRBJ2-7	TRBV20-1	CSATRLAGAGEQYF
TRBJ1-3	TRBV6-6	CASSYRDTIYF
TRBJ2-1	TRBV10-2	CASREAGGSLEQFF
TRBJ2-5	TRBV20-1	CSVYRGETQYF
TRBJ1-1	TRBV6-1	CASTPGWGGLAEAFF
TRBJ2-3	TRBV6-1	CATWGIGLAERNTQYF
TRBJ2-3	TRBV5-1	CASSWASGTTDTQYF